The following is a T cell receptor beta chain sequence with its context. Its antigen remains unidentified. Profiling relied on immunoSEQ multiplex PCR, and the TCRdb table lists in-frame clones only, not all of them. Of roughly 140,000 clones in the sample, about 89% were seen once. The data are from a study of cytomegalovirus exposure and HLA in healthy donors. Study context: The roughly 130 validation repertoires used the same platform as the 550 to 700 first-cohort repertoires (as reported by a later analysis).

Study-wide findings and caveats: Reportedly, cytomegalovirus status was diagnosed with high sensitivity and specificity. Rarity marked most TCR sequences, yet some public TCRs occurred in many donors.

Sequencing was done on a sample of PBMCs. The TCR sequence derives from a man younger than 35 in good health and CMV-seronegative.

The CDR3 DNA reads as TGTGCCAGCACGGAGATAGGACTTAGCAATCAGCCCCAGCATTTT. It specifies CASTEIGLSNQPQHF. The chain combines TRBV6-1 with TRBJ1-5; D gene ambiguous. Trimming cost V 7 bases and J 0 bases, with 13 bases left between them. CDR1 is MNHNS, CDR2 SASEGT, per germline. This CDR3 contains 15 residues.